The clone carrying this T cell receptor beta chain occurred a few times. TCRdb re-analysed the 5' RACE reads in MiXCR, keeping a single row per CDR3 protein. The table has under 20,000 distinct CDR3 sequences, 9% to 10% seen once; the top ten hold roughly 20%. The data belong to a study of spatial heterogeneity in lung cancer. The time point was: blood at routine non-recurrence follow-up after resection. The CDR3 spans 13 residues. The V and J ends lost 4 bases and 0 bases respectively, with 6 bases between them. The germline gives CDR1 SGHTA, CDR2 FQGNSA. The genes are TRBV7-2 and TRBJ1-1; D is unclear. This clonotype was sampled from a male donor with early-stage non-small cell lung cancer. Sequences were derived from PBMCs, sampled at follow-up. CDR3 region: CASSWTVNTEAFF. In DNA form, the CDR3 reads TGTGCCAGCAGCTGGACGGTGAACACTGAAGCTTTCTTT.